This T cell receptor (beta chain) was captured in a study of T-cell memory formation after mild COVID-19. Trimming took off 7 bases at V and 5 bases at J, with 11 bases between the two ends. The CDR3 sequence is 12 residues long. TCRdb re-called the 5' RACE reads with MiXCR, one entry per CDR3 protein. Altogether around 110,000 distinct CDR3 sequences are present, approximately 15% being singletons, with the ten largest covering roughly 27%. Sequencing input: PBMCs or a T cell subset sorted from them (not recorded which). The chain employs TRBV12-3 or TRBV12-4 and TRBJ2-5; possibly TRBD1 or TRBD2 for D (6 bases each). This TCR was sampled from an adult woman who had mild COVID-19 (a few samples of this study predate the infection). Cell type and time point are not known. The CDR3 is CASNGGRETQYF. The DNA for the CDR3 is TGTGCCAGCAACGGGGGCCGGGAGACCCAGTACTTC.